The rows below give T cell receptor beta chains drawn from one sample of a study of identical twins. TCRdb reprocessed the 5' RACE reads with MiXCR, giving one entry per CDR3 protein. Of about 890,000 distinct CDR3 sequences listed, 10% to 15% are singletons. The same data also contributed to another study, on yellow fever vaccine responses in identical twins.

Source material: PBMCs. These receptors originate from a woman aged 18-29 years in good health. Each CDR3 is given with its conserved first and last residue. The D gene is left open where the match is weak. The size of a clone is reported for some rows only, either as once, few or many, or as a class for expanded clones.

CDR3 protein: CASSLVAGTSGFSSRETQYF; CDR3 DNA: TGCGCCAGCAGCTTGGTTGCCGGGACTAGCGGGTTCAGCAGTAGAGAGACCCAGTACTTC; J gene: TRBJ2-5; clone size: .; D gene: TRBD2; V gene: TRBV5-1; CDR3 length: 20
CDR3 protein: CASRTGSSYEQYF; CDR3 DNA: TGTGCCAGCAGGACGGGGAGCTCCTACGAGCAGTACTTC; J gene: TRBJ2-7; clone size: many; D gene: .; V gene: TRBV12-3/TRBV12-4; CDR3 length: 13
CDR3 protein: CSASRIPTQAQYF; CDR3 DNA: TGCAGTGCTAGCCGAATACCCACCCAGGCCCAGTACTTC; J gene: TRBJ2-5; clone size: .; D gene: .; V gene: TRBV20-1; CDR3 length: 13
CDR3 protein: CASSYEFRAGELFF; CDR3 DNA: TGTGCCAGCAGTTACGAGTTCAGGGCCGGGGAGCTGTTTTTT; J gene: TRBJ2-2; clone size: .; D gene: .; V gene: TRBV6-5; CDR3 length: 14
CDR3 protein: CATLAGITDTQYF; CDR3 DNA: TGTGCCACCCTAGCGGGGATCACAGATACGCAGTATTTT; J gene: TRBJ2-3; clone size: many; D gene: TRBD2; V gene: TRBV10-3; CDR3 length: 13
CDR3 protein: CASTGIGYEQYF; CDR3 DNA: TGTGCCAGTACTGGGATTGGCTACGAGCAGTACTTC; J gene: TRBJ2-7; clone size: .; D gene: .; V gene: TRBV19; CDR3 length: 12
CDR3 protein: CATSRVDTGELFF; CDR3 DNA: TGTGCCACCAGCAGAGTGGATACCGGGGAGCTGTTTTTT; J gene: TRBJ2-2; clone size: few; D gene: .; V gene: TRBV15; CDR3 length: 13
CDR3 protein: CASSPDGGAGNTIYF; CDR3 DNA: TGTGCCAGCAGCCCGGACGGTGGTGCGGGAAACACCATATATTTT; J gene: TRBJ1-3; clone size: few; D gene: .; V gene: TRBV3-1; CDR3 length: 15
CDR3 protein: CASSYPGAWVPYEQYF; CDR3 DNA: TGTGCCAGCAGCTACCCGGGGGCGTGGGTCCCCTACGAGCAGTACTTC; J gene: TRBJ2-7; clone size: few; D gene: .; V gene: TRBV5-6; CDR3 length: 16
CDR3 protein: CASSFARGPNTEAFF; CDR3 DNA: TGTGCCAGCAGTTTCGCTCGGGGGCCCAACACTGAAGCTTTCTTT; J gene: TRBJ1-1; clone size: .; D gene: .; V gene: TRBV27; CDR3 length: 15
CDR3 protein: CASSTRDSPLHF; CDR3 DNA: TGTGCCAGCAGCACAAGGGATTCACCCCTCCACTTT; J gene: TRBJ1-6; clone size: few; D gene: .; V gene: TRBV7-6; CDR3 length: 12
CDR3 protein: CASSQGSTGTNTEAFF; CDR3 DNA: TGCGCCAGCAGCCAAGGAAGTACGGGGACGAACACTGAAGCTTTCTTT; J gene: TRBJ1-1; clone size: few; D gene: .; V gene: TRBV4-1; CDR3 length: 16
CDR3 protein: CATSRREGVTDTQYF; CDR3 DNA: TGTGCCACCAGCAGGCGGGAGGGTGTCACAGATACGCAGTATTTT; J gene: TRBJ2-3; clone size: .; D gene: TRBD2; V gene: TRBV15; CDR3 length: 15
CDR3 protein: CASSVAGTSRDTQYF; CDR3 DNA: TGTGCCAGCAGCGTAGCGGGGACTAGCAGAGATACGCAGTATTTT; J gene: TRBJ2-3; clone size: few; D gene: TRBD2; V gene: TRBV9; CDR3 length: 15
CDR3 protein: CASSEVVVGAFF; CDR3 DNA: TGTGCCAGCAGTGAAGTCGTGGTCGGAGCTTTCTTT; J gene: TRBJ1-1; clone size: .; D gene: .; V gene: TRBV2; CDR3 length: 12
CDR3 protein: CAISASRDGNSPLHF; CDR3 DNA: TGTGCCATCAGTGCTTCCCGGGACGGGAATTCACCCCTCCACTTT; J gene: TRBJ1-6; clone size: few; D gene: .; V gene: TRBV10-3; CDR3 length: 15
CDR3 protein: CSARMWRESNEQFF; CDR3 DNA: TGCAGTGCTCGGATGTGGCGGGAGTCCAATGAGCAGTTCTTC; J gene: TRBJ2-1; clone size: few; D gene: TRBD2; V gene: TRBV20-1; CDR3 length: 14
CDR3 protein: CASSYGTALSGNTIYF; CDR3 DNA: TGTGCCAGCAGTTATGGGACAGCCCTCTCTGGAAACACCATATATTTT; J gene: TRBJ1-3; clone size: .; D gene: TRBD1; V gene: TRBV6-2/TRBV6-3; CDR3 length: 16
CDR3 protein: CSVSGGNYEQYF; CDR3 DNA: TGCAGTGTGAGCGGGGGTAACTACGAGCAGTACTTC; J gene: TRBJ2-7; clone size: .; D gene: TRBD2; V gene: TRBV20-1; CDR3 length: 12
CDR3 protein: CASSSGFETNEKLFF; CDR3 DNA: TGTGCCAGCAGCTCCGGTTTTGAGACTAATGAAAAACTGTTTTTT; J gene: TRBJ1-4; clone size: .; D gene: .; V gene: TRBV7-6; CDR3 length: 15
CDR3 protein: CASSPPGQQMNQPQHF; CDR3 DNA: TGTGCCAGCAGCCCTCCGGGGCAGCAAATGAATCAGCCCCAGCATTTT; J gene: TRBJ1-5; clone size: many; D gene: .; V gene: TRBV12-3/TRBV12-4; CDR3 length: 16
CDR3 protein: CASSSGLAGGPQYF; CDR3 DNA: TGTGCCAGCAGCTCCGGCCTAGCGGGGGGACCCCAGTACTTC; J gene: TRBJ2-5; clone size: few; D gene: TRBD2; V gene: TRBV11-2; CDR3 length: 14
CDR3 protein: CASSLGFGRGDRKETQYF; CDR3 DNA: TGTGCCAGCAGCTTAGGTTTTGGGCGGGGGGACCGTAAAGAGACCCAGTACTTC; J gene: TRBJ2-5; clone size: few; D gene: TRBD2; V gene: TRBV11-2; CDR3 length: 18
CDR3 protein: CASSRGLAGGLGANEQFF; CDR3 DNA: TGCGCCAGCAGCCGGGGACTAGCGGGGGGCCTTGGAGCCAATGAGCAGTTCTTC; J gene: TRBJ2-1; clone size: .; D gene: TRBD2; V gene: TRBV4-1; CDR3 length: 18
CDR3 protein: CASSPTGLAVYNEQFF; CDR3 DNA: TGTGCCAGCAGTCCGACTGGGCTAGCGGTCTACAATGAGCAGTTCTTC; J gene: TRBJ2-1; clone size: many; D gene: TRBD2; V gene: TRBV12-3/TRBV12-4; CDR3 length: 16
CDR3 protein: CASGGSGAIYEQYF; CDR3 DNA: TGTGCCAGCGGGGGTAGCGGGGCAATTTACGAGCAGTACTTC; J gene: TRBJ2-7; clone size: .; D gene: TRBD2; V gene: TRBV28; CDR3 length: 14
CDR3 protein: CASSTVSGTSYNEQFF; CDR3 DNA: TGCGCCAGCAGCACCGTTAGCGGGACCTCCTACAATGAGCAGTTCTTC; J gene: TRBJ2-1; clone size: .; D gene: TRBD2; V gene: TRBV5-1; CDR3 length: 16
CDR3 protein: CASSKVGIRDTSTDTQYF; CDR3 DNA: TGTGCCAGCAGCAAAGTCGGTATACGGGACACTTCCACAGATACGCAGTATTTT; J gene: TRBJ2-3; clone size: .; D gene: .; V gene: TRBV21-1; CDR3 length: 18
CDR3 protein: CASTMGGSGANVLTF; CDR3 DNA: TGTGCCAGCACCATGGGGGGCTCTGGGGCCAACGTCCTGACTTTC; J gene: TRBJ2-6; clone size: .; D gene: .; V gene: TRBV28; CDR3 length: 15
CDR3 protein: CSALPHPSTDTQYF; CDR3 DNA: TGCAGTGCTTTACCCCATCCTAGCACAGATACGCAGTATTTT; J gene: TRBJ2-3; clone size: few; D gene: .; V gene: TRBV20-1; CDR3 length: 14
CDR3 protein: CASSFGEFGTEAFF; CDR3 DNA: TGCGCCAGCAGCTTCGGTGAGTTTGGCACTGAAGCTTTCTTT; J gene: TRBJ1-1; clone size: .; D gene: .; V gene: TRBV5-1; CDR3 length: 14
CDR3 protein: CASGRAGTGNEKLFF; CDR3 DNA: TGTGCCAGCGGCAGGGCGGGGACCGGTAATGAAAAACTGTTTTTT; J gene: TRBJ1-4; clone size: .; D gene: .; V gene: TRBV5-6; CDR3 length: 15
CDR3 protein: CASSSSWISYNEQYF; CDR3 DNA: TGTGCCAGCAGTTCTAGCTGGATCTCCTACAATGAGCAGTACTTC; J gene: TRBJ2-7; clone size: .; D gene: .; V gene: TRBV27; CDR3 length: 15
CDR3 protein: CSASAGQASNQPQHF; CDR3 DNA: TGCAGTGCTAGTGCGGGACAGGCAAGCAATCAGCCCCAGCATTTT; J gene: TRBJ1-5; clone size: .; D gene: TRBD1; V gene: TRBV20-1; CDR3 length: 15
CDR3 protein: CASMLRQGASTGELFF; CDR3 DNA: TGCGCCAGCATGCTGAGGCAGGGGGCAAGTACCGGGGAGCTGTTTTTT; J gene: TRBJ2-2; clone size: .; D gene: TRBD1; V gene: TRBV4-1; CDR3 length: 16
CDR3 protein: CASGWALRGNKETYEQYF; CDR3 DNA: TGTGCTAGTGGTTGGGCCCTTAGGGGGAATAAGGAAACCTACGAGCAGTACTTC; J gene: TRBJ2-7; clone size: .; D gene: .; V gene: TRBV12-5; CDR3 length: 18
CDR3 protein: CASSFTPGETNTGELFF; CDR3 DNA: TGCGCCAGCAGCTTTACTCCAGGGGAAACGAACACCGGGGAGCTGTTTTTT; J gene: TRBJ2-2; clone size: few; D gene: .; V gene: TRBV5-1; CDR3 length: 17
CDR3 protein: CASSLGSGNADTQYF; CDR3 DNA: TGCGCCAGCAGCCTTGGTAGCGGGAATGCAGATACGCAGTATTTT; J gene: TRBJ2-3; clone size: few; D gene: TRBD2; V gene: TRBV4-1; CDR3 length: 15